Sequencing of this T cell receptor beta chain was carried out in a study of T-cell memory formation after mild COVID-19. Study in general: TCR clusters were largely donor specific.

General study results and limits: The finding that pre-infection memory included some responding clones suggested that cross-reactive memory joined.

With regard to this clonotype: The antigen is undetermined.

The ends lost 6 bases at V and 3 bases at J; junction bases unmatched: 3. CDR1 and CDR2 from the germline V gene are DFQATT and SNEGSKA (reference sequence). This CDR3 has 13 residues. After 5'RACE with constant-segment primers, TCR alpha and TCR beta cDNA libraries carrying sample barcodes and UMIs were obtained. TCRdb itself ran the 5' RACE reads through MiXCR, one entry per CDR3 protein. In the table there are 120,000 to 150,000 distinct CDR3 sequences, over 15% of which are singletons. This chain links TRBV20-1 with TRBJ2-5, with TRBD2 matching 11 bases. This clonotype originated in an adult woman who had mild COVID-19 (a few samples of this study predate the infection). Cell type and time point are not known. Sequencing used PBMCs or a T cell subset sorted from them (not recorded which). This CDR3 is CSAPTSGEETQYF. The CDR3 nucleotides read TGCAGTGCGCCGACTAGCGGGGAAGAGACCCAGTACTTC.